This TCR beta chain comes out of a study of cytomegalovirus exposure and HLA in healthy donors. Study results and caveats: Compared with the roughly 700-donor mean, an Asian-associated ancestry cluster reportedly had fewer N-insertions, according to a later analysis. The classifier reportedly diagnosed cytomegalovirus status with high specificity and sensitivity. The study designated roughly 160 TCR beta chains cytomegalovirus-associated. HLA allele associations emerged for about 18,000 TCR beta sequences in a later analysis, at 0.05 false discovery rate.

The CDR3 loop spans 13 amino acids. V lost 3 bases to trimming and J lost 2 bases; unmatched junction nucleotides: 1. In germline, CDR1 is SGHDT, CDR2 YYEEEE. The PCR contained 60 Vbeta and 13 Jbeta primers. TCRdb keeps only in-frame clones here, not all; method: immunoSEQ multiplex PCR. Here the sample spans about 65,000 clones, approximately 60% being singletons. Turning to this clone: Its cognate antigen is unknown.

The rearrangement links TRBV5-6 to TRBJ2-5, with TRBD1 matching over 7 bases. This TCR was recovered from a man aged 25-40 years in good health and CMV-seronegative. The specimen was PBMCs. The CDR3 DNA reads TGTGCCAGCAGCTGGACAGGTCAAGAGACCCAGTACTTC. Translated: CASSWTGQETQYF.